This TCR beta chain came from a study of T-cell reconstitution after alpha-beta-depleted transplantation in children. This clonotype was counted only a few times. The authors prepared the TCRbeta library with unique molecular identifiers. TCRdb independently ran MiXCR on the PCR reads; one entry per CDR3 protein. Among a few hundred thousand distinct CDR3 sequences listed, about 14% were seen once. In germline, CDR1 is SGHVS, CDR2 FNYEAQ. The CDR3 has 15 amino acids. Trimming pared 0 bases from V and 9 bases from J, leaving 12 bases between. The TCR comes from a human donor who donated a stem cell graft to a child with Fanconi anemia. Source: PBMCs, taken from the stem cell graft. V is TRBV7-6 and J is TRBJ1-6; D gene ambiguous. The CDR3 sequence is CASSLAFSLSSPLHF. The DNA for the CDR3 is TGTGCCAGCAGCTTAGCGTTTTCTCTGTCTTCACCCCTCCACTTT.